The clone carrying this T cell receptor (beta chain) has only a few counts. The antigen remains undetermined. These data belong to a study of CD8+ T cells in alopecia areata. Overall study findings and caveats: Higher clonality than in normal scalp was seen in lesional scalp, especially alopecia totalis/universalis. There were also resident alphabeta T cells of normal skin sequenced in scalp samples. Whereas mice showed it more clearly, TCR sharing across patients was murkier, possibly because of HLA.

The sequencing template was cDNA reverse transcribed from extracted RNA. This table comes from immunoSEQ multiplex PCR, and its TCRdb copy is limited to in-frame clones, with some not included. Among 150,000 to 200,000 clones listed, 45% to 60% were seen once. Starting from PBMCs, sorting isolated CD4+ and CD8+ T cells. The CDR3 runs 16 residues. CDR1 and CDR2 from the germline V gene are SGHRS and YFSETQ. V trimming: 2 bases; J trimming: 6 bases; junction bases outside the gene matches: 12. The rearrangement links TRBV5-1 to TRBJ2-7; 9 bases match TRBD2. Sequenced input: CD4+ T cells sorted from blood. This sequence was found in a human donor in good health. This CDR3 reads CASSLHPGLAPLEQYF. The CDR3 nucleotides are TGCGCCAGCAGCTTACACCCGGGACTAGCTCCCCTCGAGCAGTACTTC.